This TCR beta chain was sequenced during a study of blood T cell repertoires in COVID-19 (dated by TCRdb to 2020 to 2022). For the study in its entirety: Collaborator samples came from the United States, Italy and Spain and covered acute and convalescent phases of COVID-19. HLA class I and class II types, where available, came from metadata supplied by the sample provider rather than from assay-based typing. The sample metadata nearly always contained a de-identified subject ID, COVID-19 status, age in years and sex. Deeply sampled blood TCRbeta repertoires from subjects exposed to, actively infected with, or recovered from COVID-19 were included in the dataset. The repertoires were released in a freely available public database meant as a resource for research on the immune response to SARS-CoV-2. The prospective study material was composed of cDNA or gDNA derived from T cells, B-cell-depleted T cells, or PBMCs. The samples were drawn from two sources: the first 160 participants of the ongoing ImmuneRACE study, and 950 to 1,500 subjects contributed by 6 global collaborators. The paper as a whole reports these results and caveats: Clinical and demographic metadata were provided uncurated, with the amount varying by source and participant.

CDR1 MNHNY and CDR2 SVGAGI were looked up in the germline V gene (reference sequence). V is reduced by 6 bases and J by 2 bases, leaving a spacing of 13 bases between them. The CDR3 spans 14 residues, from the cysteine through the phenylalanine. The entry retains the CDR3 DNA only, 42 bases that are in frame from base 1. The collaborating institutions used their own protocols to collect whole blood in K2EDTA tubes. For TCRbeta analysis, collaborator samples were shipped as frozen whole blood, as isolated PBMCs, or as DNA extracted from either sample type. The immunoSEQ Assay, a bias-controlled multiplex PCR, was used to amplify TCRbeta CDR3 regions from genomic DNA. In the authors' own workflow: The number of nucleated cells in each sample was estimated by amplification of reference gene primers within the assay. To quantify the absolute abundance of each unique TCRbeta CDR3 rearrangement, sequence reads were collapsed and filtered. Productive Simpson clonality was computed per sample as the square root of Simpson's diversity index over productive rearrangements. TCRdb limited this immuneACCESS table to in-frame rearrangements with V and J called. A share of clones is missing; checked studies link under half to unresolved V genes, and the rest is unexplained. The DNA was the basis for D and trimming; V, J and clone size are from that table. The sample table shows 100,000 to 150,000 clones, and roughly nine tenths are seen once. Jointly, the top ten make up around 30% of the sample.

A word on this clone: The antigen this receptor binds is unknown. Nothing much larger sits one base from this clone, and base qualities are not available.

This receptor was identified in a man in his 70s with active or convalescent COVID-19. Specimen: peripheral blood. This sequence uses TRBV6-6 and TRBJ1-1; the D gene is possibly TRBD1, with 6 bases matching. The nucleotide sequence is given as TGTGCCAGCAGGTACGGACAGCAAAACACTGAAGCTTTCTTT. The translation is CASRYGQQNTEAFF.